These T cell receptor beta chains were read from a single sample in a study of lymphopenia after photon versus proton radiotherapy. TCRdb's copy holds only in-frame clones and misses some; the assay was immunoSEQ multiplex PCR. The data contain 30,000 or so clones, about 86% of them seen just once; the ten biggest clones take up around 47%. This sample comprised peripheral blood, obtained from a patient treated with proton-based radiotherapy. The receptors here all came from an older woman with cholangiocarcinoma. Some clones in this sample may be carry-over from other donors' samples. Each CDR3 is given with its conserved first and last residue. For some rows the clone size is stated as once, few or many, or as a class when expanded; others skip it.

TRBJ2-3,-,TRBV30,CACRGSASTDTQYF
TRBJ2-7,-,TRBV6-4,CASRYSTAHEQYF
TRBJ1-4,-,TRBV6-5,CASSSPGIKEKLFF
TRBJ2-2,-,TRBV7-8,CASSAELGLGTGELFF
TRBJ1-1,-,TRBV6-5,CASSYQTGLGSTEAFF
TRBJ1-3,-,TRBV7-2,CASSSRQGSLSGNTIYF
TRBJ2-5,-,TRBV25-1,CASSESGVWETQYF
TRBJ1-6,few,TRBV7-3,CASSPTPGSPLHF
TRBJ2-7,-,TRBV21-1,CASSKPRQGVPYEQYF
TRBJ2-7,once,TRBV7-2,CASSFSIGREQYF
TRBJ1-1,once,TRBV18,CASSPPFAQGTEAFF
TRBJ2-1,-,TRBV5-4,CASSFPGTLVGEQFF
TRBJ2-3,-,TRBV25-1,CASALTDTQYF
TRBJ2-7,many,TRBV27,CASSLSPGGHEQYF
TRBJ2-3,-,TRBV5-8,CASSRRLAGGSTDTQYF
TRBJ2-7,-,TRBV6-5,CASSYGRSASYEQYF
TRBJ1-4,-,TRBV9,CASSVGRRGGGEKLFF
TRBJ2-3,-,TRBV2,CASSLQGITDTQYF
TRBJ2-5,-,TRBV27,CASSHRGVAVKETQYF
TRBJ2-1,-,TRBV5-4,CASSLGLAAYNEQFF
TRBJ2-7,-,TRBV2,CASRGQVGTYEQYF
TRBJ2-1,-,TRBV29-1,CSAPRDFLSSYNEQFF
TRBJ2-1,-,TRBV6-6,CASVIGALDDEQFF
TRBJ2-2,-,TRBV18,CASSTEQINTGELFF
TRBJ2-7,once,TRBV27,CASRSSQPGTFYEQYF
TRBJ2-1,-,TRBV7-9,CASSPRDFGGSSGFF
TRBJ2-7,-,TRBV9,CASSVGQSSYEQYF
TRBJ1-2,-,TRBV1,CTSSPGLIIYGYTF
TRBJ1-2,-,TRBV6-5,CASSPQQGNYGYTF
TRBJ2-5,-,TRBV4-1,CASSPGTSGSWIRFEETQYF
TRBJ2-2,once,TRBV27,CASKSEGQLTGELFF
TRBJ1-5,-,TRBV15,CATSRDRRGAGQPQHF
TRBJ2-1,medium-sized,TRBV2,CASSGPDLGEQFF
TRBJ2-1,-,TRBV10-3,CAISELAGGKSSYNEQFF
TRBJ2-3,-,TRBV4-2,CASSPKVSLTDTQYF
TRBJ1-1,-,TRBV2,CASKGLNAEAFF
TRBJ1-4,once,TRBV5-1,CASSLSGTGYGKLFF
TRBJ1-3,-,TRBV18,CASSPAQGGSGNTIYF
TRBJ2-1,-,TRBV10-2,CASSPGSSSYNEQFF
TRBJ1-6,-,TRBV11-2,CASSYRWTGNASPLHF
TRBJ1-4,-,TRBV19,CASGKDPGRLFF
TRBJ2-2,few,TRBV19,CASSIGLAGGPNTGELFF
TRBJ2-7,-,TRBV5-3,CARSAGGSGSYEQYF